The T cell receptor (beta chain) under discussion was sequenced for a study of blood T cell repertoires in COVID-19. Overall study context: Italy, Spain and the United States were the sources of the convalescent and acute COVID-19 samples. The cDNA or gDNA used as material had been derived from T cells, B-cell-depleted T cells, or PBMCs.

Repertoires were generated with immunoSEQ multiplex PCR, while TCRdb's copy carries only in-frame clones and drops some. The sample includes approximately 220,000 clones, 82% of them seen just once. The sample taken for sequencing was peripheral blood. This TCR was recovered from an older woman with acute or convalescent COVID-19.

The CDR3: CASSQDGGSRAEPQHF. The CDR3, as DNA: TGCGCCAGCAGCCAAGACGGAGGATCTAGGGCGGAGCCCCAGCATTTT. The chain joins TRBV4-1 to TRBJ1-5, with D uncertain. Per the germline V gene, CDR1 is MGHRA and CDR2 is YSYEKL. This CDR3 is 16 amino acids long. Between the trimmed V and J ends, which lost 0 bases and 8 bases, there was a span of 17 bases.